The rows below give T cell receptor beta chains drawn from one sample of a study of PD-1 blockade in classical Hodgkin lymphoma. Profiling relied on immunoSEQ multiplex PCR, and the TCRdb table lists in-frame clones only, not all of them. The data contain roughly 100,000 clones, around 80% of them seen just once; the ten biggest clones take up about a tenth. The sequencing used peripheral blood mononuclear cells (PBMCs), collected before the fourth cycle of nivolumab. The origin of the receptors is a human donor with classical Hodgkin lymphoma. Both conserved end residues are part of each CDR3. Fields, in order: clone size, J gene, V gene, D gene, CDR3 DNA, CDR3 protein. The D gene is left open where the match is weak. Some rows have no size entry. The others give once, few or many, or a class for an expanded clone.

-	TRBJ2-1	TRBV6-1	-	TGTGCCAGCAGTGAGTTATGGGGGAGCTCCTACAATGAGCAGTTCTTC	CASSELWGSSYNEQFF
-	TRBJ2-2	TRBV7-9	TRBD2	TGTGCCAGCAGCACCGGGACTAGCGATCTTACCGGGGAGCTGTTTTTT	CASSTGTSDLTGELFF
-	TRBJ2-7	TRBV27	-	TGTGCCACCGGACAGAGGCACGAGCAGTACTTC	CATGQRHEQYF
-	TRBJ1-2	TRBV2	-	TGTGCCAGCAGTGAAAGGCGGGGCGGGGAGAGTGGCTACACCTTC	CASSERRGGESGYTF
few	TRBJ1-5	TRBV27	-	TGTGCCAGCAGTTCATATAGCAATCAGCCCCAGCATTTT	CASSSYSNQPQHF
-	TRBJ2-1	TRBV19	TRBD2	TGTGCCAGTAGTCCTCCGGGACTAGCGTCCCTAAATGAGCAGTTCTTC	CASSPPGLASLNEQFF
-	TRBJ2-5	TRBV23-1	-	TGCGCCAGCAGTCAACCGGACACTGAGACCCAGTACTTC	CASSQPDTETQYF
few	TRBJ1-1	TRBV9	-	TGTGCCAGCAGCGTTAGCCCCGGGAACTGGGAAGCTTTCTTT	CASSVSPGNWEAFF
once	TRBJ1-2	TRBV19	-	TGTGCCAGTAGTATAGATCTCAGCTATGGCTACACCTTC	CASSIDLSYGYTF
-	TRBJ1-2	TRBV28	-	TGTGCCAGCAGCCCACTTCGGGGGAGGGGCTATAGAGGCTACACCTTC	CASSPLRGRGYRGYTF
-	TRBJ1-6	TRBV6-1	-	TGTGCCAGCAGGTCCCTCACCTTTAATTCACCCCTCCACTTT	CASRSLTFNSPLHF
-	TRBJ2-5	TRBV6-5	-	TGTGCCAGCAGTTACCCGGGATCCCAAGAGACCCAGTACTTC	CASSYPGSQETQYF
once	TRBJ2-5	TRBV28	-	TGTGCCAGCAGTTTTTACGGGACCCTCCAAGAGACCCAGTACTTC	CASSFYGTLQETQYF
few	TRBJ1-1	TRBV7-9	-	TGTGCCAGCAGCCATTTTGAGGGAAGGGGGACTGAAGCTTTCTTT	CASSHFEGRGTEAFF
-	TRBJ1-4	TRBV18	-	TGTGCCAGCTCACCGCCACCCAAAGAAAAACTGTTTTTT	CASSPPPKEKLFF
-	TRBJ1-1	TRBV19	-	TGTGCCAGTAGTATAGGACAGGCGGTTGGCACTGAAGCTTTCTTT	CASSIGQAVGTEAFF
-	TRBJ2-7	TRBV2	-	TGTGCCAGCAGTGAATACGACTTGAGCTCCTACGAGCAGTACTTC	CASSEYDLSSYEQYF
-	TRBJ2-5	TRBV6-6	TRBD1	TGTGCCAGCAGCCTCGGGACAGGGGGCGGGAAGACCCAGTACTTC	CASSLGTGGGKTQYF
-	TRBJ2-2	TRBV5-1	-	TGCGCCAGCAGCCTAGAAGGCGGGCCGAACACCGGGGAGCTGTTTTTT	CASSLEGGPNTGELFF
-	TRBJ2-7	TRBV2	TRBD2	TGTGCCAGCCTAACTAGCGGGGGATACTCCTACGAGCAGTACTTC	CASLTSGGYSYEQYF
-	TRBJ2-7	TRBV20-1	-	TGCAGTGCTACTACCGCCTACGAGCAGTACTTC	CSATTAYEQYF
-	TRBJ2-7	TRBV6-5	TRBD1	TGTGCCAGCAGTTCCATGACAGGGCTATACGAGCAGTACTTC	CASSSMTGLYEQYF
-	TRBJ2-1	TRBV7-2	TRBD2	TGTGCCAGCAGCTTAGCGTTAAGAGTTGGGACTAGCGTGGGCAATGAGCAGTTCTTC	CASSLALRVGTSVGNEQFF
-	TRBJ2-5	TRBV25-1	-	TGTGCCAGCAATCGACAGGGAGGCCCGCTGGAGACCCAGTACTTC	CASNRQGGPLETQYF
-	TRBJ2-7	TRBV6-1	-	TGTGCCAGCAGTGAACCCTACAGGGAGGCTTCCTACGAGCAGTACTTC	CASSEPYREASYEQYF
-	TRBJ1-6	TRBV5-6	-	TGTGCCAGCAGCTCCCCGTTCCCGGGAGTTTCACCCCTCCACTTT	CASSSPFPGVSPLHF
few	TRBJ1-1	TRBV10-3	-	TGTGCCATCAGTGAAGGGGTGGTGGGCACTGAAGCTTTCTTT	CAISEGVVGTEAFF
-	TRBJ1-5	TRBV19	-	TGTGCCAGTAGTCTAAAAGGCGGGGGTGGTCAGCCCCAGCATTTT	CASSLKGGGGQPQHF
-	TRBJ2-3	TRBV5-1	-	TGCGCCAGCAGGGCCACAGATACGCAGTATTTT	CASRATDTQYF
once	TRBJ1-3	TRBV2	-	TGTGCCAGCAGTGTCGAGAACACCCGCTCTGGAAACACCATATATTTT	CASSVENTRSGNTIYF
once	TRBJ2-3	TRBV10-3	TRBD2	TGTGCCATCAGTGTACGGGGGGTCACTAGCACAGATACGCAGTATTTT	CAISVRGVTSTDTQYF
-	TRBJ2-7	TRBV19	-	TGTGCCAGTAGTATAGGAGGGGTCCCCCCCTACGAGCAGTACTTC	CASSIGGVPPYEQYF
-	TRBJ2-2	TRBV2	-	TGTGCCAGCAGTGTGGACCGGGGCACCGGGGAGCTGTTTTTT	CASSVDRGTGELFF
-	TRBJ1-2	TRBV5-6	-	TGTGCCAGCAGCTTGCGCCTGGGCGCAACTAATGGCTACACCTTC	CASSLRLGATNGYTF
-	TRBJ2-7	TRBV7-7	-	TGTGCCAGCAGCCCGGTAGGGCAGGGGCACTACGAGCAGTACTTC	CASSPVGQGHYEQYF
-	TRBJ2-7	TRBV7-9	-	TGTGCCAGCAGCTTAGAAGGGTCACGGTGGGACTACGAGCAGTACTTC	CASSLEGSRWDYEQYF
-	TRBJ2-1	TRBV9	TRBD2	TGTGCCAGCAGCGTAGGACTAGCGGACTACAATGAGCAGTTCTTC	CASSVGLADYNEQFF
-	TRBJ1-4	TRBV6-1	-	TGTGCCAGCAGTGAAGCCAGGGACGAAAAACTGTTTTTT	CASSEARDEKLFF
-	TRBJ1-3	TRBV6-6	-	TGTGCCAGCAGTTACTCGACGGTGAGCTCTGGAAACACCATATATTTT	CASSYSTVSSGNTIYF
-	TRBJ1-4	TRBV19	TRBD1	TGTGCCAGTAGGTTGGGACAGCTGGGTGAAAAACTGTTTTTT	CASRLGQLGEKLFF
-	TRBJ1-2	TRBV2	-	TGTGCCAGCCGAATCGGGGGACGGAACTATGGCTACACCTTC	CASRIGGRNYGYTF